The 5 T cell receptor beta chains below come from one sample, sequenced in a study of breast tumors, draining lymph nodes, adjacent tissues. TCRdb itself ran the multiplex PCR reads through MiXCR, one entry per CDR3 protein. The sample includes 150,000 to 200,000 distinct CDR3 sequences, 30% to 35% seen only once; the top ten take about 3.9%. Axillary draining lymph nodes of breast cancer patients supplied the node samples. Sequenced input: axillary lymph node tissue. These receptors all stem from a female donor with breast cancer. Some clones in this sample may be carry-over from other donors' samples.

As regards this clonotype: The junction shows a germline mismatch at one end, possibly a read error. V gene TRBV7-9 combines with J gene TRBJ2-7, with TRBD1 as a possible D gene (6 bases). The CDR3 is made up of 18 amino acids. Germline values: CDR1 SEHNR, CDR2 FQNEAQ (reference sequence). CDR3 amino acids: CASSPGAQGHPHSHEQYF. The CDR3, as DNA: TGTGCCAGCAGCCCCGGCGCACAGGGACACCCCCACTCCCACGAGCAGTACTTC.

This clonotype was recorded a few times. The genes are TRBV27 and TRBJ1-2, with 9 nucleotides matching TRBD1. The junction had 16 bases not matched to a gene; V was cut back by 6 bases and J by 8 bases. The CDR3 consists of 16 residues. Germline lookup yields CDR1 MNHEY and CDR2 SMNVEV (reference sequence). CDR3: CASSPSPGQGFHGYTF. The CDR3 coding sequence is TGTGCCAGCAGCCCAAGCCCGGGACAGGGATTTCACGGCTACACCTTC.

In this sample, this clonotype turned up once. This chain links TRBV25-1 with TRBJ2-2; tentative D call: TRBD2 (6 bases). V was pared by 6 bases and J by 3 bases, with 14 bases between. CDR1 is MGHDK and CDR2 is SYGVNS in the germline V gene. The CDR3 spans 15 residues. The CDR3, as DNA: TGTGCCAGCAGCAAAGCGCGGGAATACACCGGGGAGCTGTTTTTT. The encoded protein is CASSKAREYTGELFF.

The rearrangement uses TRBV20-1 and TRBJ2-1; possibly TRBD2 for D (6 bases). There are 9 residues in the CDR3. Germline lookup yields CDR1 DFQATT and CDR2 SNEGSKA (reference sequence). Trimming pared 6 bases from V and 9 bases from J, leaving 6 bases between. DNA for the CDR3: TGCAGTGCGGGGGGTGAGCAGTTCTTC. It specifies CSAGGEQFF.

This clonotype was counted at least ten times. In nucleotides, the CDR3 is TGCGCCAGCAGCCAAGTATCTAGCGGGCCTAACACCGGGGAGCTGTTTTTT. Its protein is CASSQVSSGPNTGELFF. The rearrangement links TRBV4-1 to TRBJ2-2; 8 bases map to TRBD2. Germline V gene data show CDR1 as MGHRA and CDR2 as YSYEKL. V shed 1 base, J shed 2 bases, and the junction held 6 bases outside the gene matches. This CDR3 spans 17 amino acids.